The next 9 T cell receptor beta chains were all read from a single sample in a study of cytomegalovirus exposure and HLA in healthy donors. The PCR used 60 Vbeta and 13 Jbeta primers. The protocol was immunoSEQ multiplex PCR, while the TCRdb copy is restricted to in-frame clones and leaves out a portion. The profile shows 95,000 to 110,000 clones, around 73% of them singletons. The sequencing sample was made of PBMCs. These receptors all come from a woman aged 40 to 50 in good health and CMV-seronegative.

The rearrangement joins TRBV19 to TRBJ2-1, with TRBD2 as a possible D gene (5 bases). This CDR3 comprises 14 residues. Trimming pared 5 bases from V and 4 bases from J, leaving 12 bases between. Germline V gene lookup returns CDR1 LNHDA and CDR2 SQIVND (reference sequence). The CDR3 region has the DNA TGTGCCAGTAGTTTCCCTGCGGGTTACAATGAGCAGTTCTTC. Protein sequence: CASSFPAGYNEQFF.

This clone was seen a handful of times. The rearrangement links TRBV7-9 to TRBJ1-1; 7 bases are a match to TRBD1. CDR3 length equals 14 residues. Germline values: CDR1 SEHNR, CDR2 FQNEAQ (reference sequence). The J segment lost 12 bases and the V segment lost 1 base, leaving 11 bases of the junction unmatched. The CDR3 protein is CASSLGAWDSSSFF. As DNA, the CDR3 is TGTGCCAGCAGCTTAGGGGCCTGGGACAGTTCCTCTTTCTTT.

The CDR3 nucleotides read TGTGCCAGCAGCTTAACTGGAGGGACAGGATCCTACGAGCAGTACTTC. Translating gives CASSLTGGTGSYEQYF. The chain links TRBV7-3 to TRBJ2-7, with TRBD1 matching over 8 bases. The ends lost 0 bases at V and 1 base at J; junction bases unmatched: 5. This CDR3 spans 16 amino acids. Germline assignment: CDR1 SGHTA and CDR2 FQGTGA.

The chain recombines TRBV2 with TRBJ2-1, with TRBD2 identical over 9 bases. In germline, CDR1 is SNHLY, CDR2 FYNNEI. This CDR3 comprises 19 residues. Trimming took 3 bases from V and 4 from J; bases not matched to a gene: 16. DNA for the CDR3: TGTGCCAGCAGTGACCGAGCGGGAGGCCCAAATAGGGGTTACAATGAGCAGTTCTTC. Its protein is CASSDRAGGPNRGYNEQFF.

V usage is TRBV7-8 and J usage is TRBJ1-2; D is possibly TRBD1 (6 bases). The CDR3 runs to 15 residues. V was shortened by 1 base and J by 8 bases, with 17 bases between the two germline ends. Germline CDR1 reads SGHVS; CDR2 reads FQNEAQ. Written as DNA, the CDR3 is TGTGCCAGCAGCTTAGGGTATCAGGGGCCGTCGGGCTACACCTTC. Translating gives CASSLGYQGPSGYTF. Variable domain in full (rest from reference TRBV7-8 and TRBJ1-2): GAGVSQSPRYKVAKRGQDVALRCDPISGHVSLFWYQQALGQGPEFLTYFQNEAQLDKSGLPSDRFFAERPEGSVSTLKIQRTQQEDSAVYLCASSLGYQGPSGYTFGSGTRLTVV.

This chain joins TRBV9 and TRBJ2-3, with TRBD2 matching 9 bases. The trim removed 0 bases at V and 7 bases at J, leaving 6 bases unmatched. The CDR3 is 15 residues long. The germline CDR1 and CDR2 sequences are SGDLS and YYNGEE. The CDR3 loop reads CASSVVAGERNTQYF. The CDR3 bases are TGTGCCAGCAGCGTAGTAGCGGGAGAGCGGAATACGCAGTATTTT.

This clone was counted a single time. V usage is TRBV5-4 and J usage is TRBJ2-2, with D perhaps matching TRBD1 (6 bases). V dropped 4 bases and J dropped 6 bases, with 13 bases sitting between them. The CDR3 consists of 14 residues. Germline V CDR1 and CDR2: SGHNT, YYREEE (reference sequence). CDR3 DNA: TGTGCCAGCAGCGTAACACAGGGCCCCGGGGAGCTGTTTTTT. This codes for CASSVTQGPGELFF.

The DNA for the CDR3 is TGCAGCGTTGCGGGCTCTGGGGCCAACGTCCTGACTTTC. It specifies CSVAGSGANVLTF. The chain is built from TRBV29-1 and TRBJ2-6; D unclear. The V and J ends lost 4 bases and 0 bases respectively, with 4 bases between them. The length of the CDR3 is 13 residues. Germline V gives CDR1 SQVTM, CDR2 ANQGSEA.

The chain has TRBV5-1 and TRBJ2-7, with D tentatively TRBD2 (5 bases). The CDR3 is 13 residues long. Trimming pared 0 bases from V and 6 bases from J, leaving 10 bases between. Germline loops: CDR1 SGHRS, CDR2 YFSETQ. The chain's CDR3 is CASSLAIEGEQYF. CDR3 DNA sequence: TGCGCCAGCAGCTTGGCCATAGAGGGCGAGCAGTACTTC.